One TCR beta chain is described in this entry. This record belongs to a study of blood T cell repertoires in COVID-19. Study as a whole: COVID-19 samples collected from the United States, Italy and Spain covered acute and convalescent phases. Nucleic acid was either cDNA or gDNA, and it came from T cells, B-cell-depleted T cells, or PBMCs.

Germline CDR1 is SNHLY and CDR2 is FYNNEI. The CDR3 is 17 amino acids. Trimming took 5 bases from V and 0 from J; bases not matched to a gene: 10. Authors' methods: Reference gene primers were amplified, and this amplification served to estimate nucleated cell counts. The protocol was immunoSEQ multiplex PCR, while the TCRdb copy is restricted to in-frame clones and leaves out a portion. V, J and clone size derive from that table, while D and trimming were established from the DNA sequence. The sample records a few hundred thousand clones, 90% being singletons. The chain carries TRBV2 and TRBJ2-1; 7 positions match TRBD2. The specimen was peripheral blood. The clonotype was recovered from a woman aged 45 to 65 with COVID-19, enrolled during active disease. The CDR3 loop is CASSSGGSRGSYNEQFF. The DNA of the CDR3 is TGTGCCAGCAGTAGCGGCGGGAGCCGAGGCTCCTACAATGAGCAGTTCTTC.